This T cell receptor (beta chain) was sequenced in a study of regulatory T cells in long-lasting Graves disease. Stated time point: newly diagnosed GD, antithyroid drugs for less than 3 months. RNA extracted from PBMCs served as the sequencing template. This clonotype was recorded at least ten times. The CDR3 contains 14 residues. Germline lookup yields CDR1 LGHDT and CDR2 YNNKEL (reference sequence). Deletions cut 6 bases from V and 11 bases from J, with 22 bases between. With iRepertoire HTBI primers and Arm-PCR of CDR3 regions, TCR beta libraries were built. TCRdb redid the calling of the multiplex PCR reads with MiXCR, one entry per CDR3 protein. Of fewer than 500,000 distinct CDR3 sequences in the sample, around 15% were seen once. The data also belong to a second study, concerning T cells in Graves' hyperthyroidism and ophthalmopathy.

The sequence came from a middle-aged man with Graves disease. This specimen consisted of peripheral blood mononuclear cells (PBMCs), obtained at new diagnosis, from a patient treated with antithyroid drugs. The chain uses TRBV3-1 and TRBJ1-2; tentatively, D is TRBD1 (6 bases). The CDR3 loop is CASSRDPGQLGYTF. CDR3 sequence (DNA): TGTGCCAGCAGTCGGGACCCTGGACAGCTTGGTTACACCTTC.